A selection of T cell receptor beta chains follows, all from one sample in a study of OX40 agonist ivuxolimab in advanced cancers. Libraries were prepared by immunoSEQ multiplex PCR; TCRdb keeps only in-frame clonotypes and omits some of them. The repertoire includes tens of thousands of clones, 87% of them detected once, and 1.3% to 1.5% sits in the top ten. Sequenced material: CD4+ or CD8+ T cells sorted from blood, taken in a trial of the OX40 agonist ivuxolimab. The receptor set was obtained from an adult with an advanced solid tumor such as melanoma, head and neck, liver or kidney cancer. Each CDR3 is given with its conserved first and last residue. Fields, in order: V gene, clone size, J gene, D gene, CDR3 DNA, CDR3 protein. D genes are given only for firm matches. Clone size is shown for a subset of rows, as once, few, many or a class of expanded clone.

TRBV2	once	TRBJ1-5	.	TGTGCCAGCAGTGATGTCCGGACACGGAATCAGCCCCAGCATTTT	CASSDVRTRNQPQHF
TRBV7-6	.	TRBJ2-3	.	TGTGCCAGCAGCTTAGCGTGGAGCACAGATACGCAGTATTTT	CASSLAWSTDTQYF
TRBV28	.	TRBJ1-3	TRBD1	TGTGCCAGCCTCGCCCAGGGACAGGGAAACACCATATATTTT	CASLAQGQGNTIYF
TRBV7-6	.	TRBJ2-7	TRBD1	TGTGCCAGCAGCAAAGGACAGGGAATTGGCGAGCAGTACTTC	CASSKGQGIGEQYF
TRBV5-1	.	TRBJ2-3	.	TGCACCAGCAGCTTGGGGTTTAGCGTGGATACGCAGTATTTT	CTSSLGFSVDTQYF
TRBV7-9	once	TRBJ2-1	TRBD2	TGTGCCGGGGGGAGGGAATCCTACAATGAGCAGTTCTTC	CAGGRESYNEQFF
TRBV29-1	.	TRBJ2-1	.	TGCAGCGTTGAAGTTTTCCCCCCGTACTACAATGAGCAGTTCTTC	CSVEVFPPYYNEQFF
TRBV7-8	.	TRBJ2-5	.	TGTGCCAGCAGTTTCCAAGAGACCCAGTACTTC	CASSFQETQYF
TRBV19	.	TRBJ2-2	.	TGTGCCACCCAGAAGACGGGGAACACCGGGGAGCTGTTTTTT	CATQKTGNTGELFF
TRBV29-1	few	TRBJ1-2	TRBD1	TGCAGCGTCCTACTCAGGGGGCTAGCATATGGCTACACCTTC	CSVLLRGLAYGYTF
TRBV19	.	TRBJ2-3	.	TGTGCCAGTAGTCCTGGAATCACAGATACGCAGTATTTT	CASSPGITDTQYF
TRBV18	.	TRBJ2-3	TRBD1	TGTGCCAGCTCTCAACAAACAGGGGGCGCGGGGGCAGATACGCAGTATTTT	CASSQQTGGAGADTQYF
TRBV9	.	TRBJ1-2	.	TGTGCCAGCAGCGTAGCAGCAAGGGGCTATGGCTACACCTTC	CASSVAARGYGYTF
TRBV27	once	TRBJ1-3	.	TGTGCCAGCAGTAGGAATGGACATTCTGGAAACACCATATATTTT	CASSRNGHSGNTIYF
TRBV7-7	few	TRBJ2-2	.	TGTGCCAGCAGCCCCGGGACAACCCTCTTCACCGGGGAGCTGTTTTTT	CASSPGTTLFTGELFF
TRBV4-1	.	TRBJ1-1	TRBD1	TGCGCCAGCAGCCAAGTTAGGGGGCAGGATTTTGGGACTGAAGCTTTCTTT	CASSQVRGQDFGTEAFF
TRBV6-1	.	TRBJ1-6	.	TGTGCCAGCGGGCCCAACTCCTATAATTCACCCCTCCACTTT	CASGPNSYNSPLHF
TRBV5-1	.	TRBJ2-7	TRBD1	TGCGCCAGCAGCGACGGGACAGTAGCGTACTTC	CASSDGTVAYF
TRBV15	.	TRBJ2-2	.	TGTGCCACCAGCAGAGATTTGGGTAACACCGGGGAGCTGTTTTTT	CATSRDLGNTGELFF
TRBV28	once	TRBJ2-7	.	TGTGCCAGCAGTCCTTCTTTGGGGCTCTACGAGCAGTACTTC	CASSPSLGLYEQYF
TRBV29-1	.	TRBJ2-1	TRBD2	TGCAGCGTTGCGCGGGAGGTTTACAATGAGCAGTTCTTC	CSVAREVYNEQFF
TRBV7-2	.	TRBJ2-5	TRBD1	TGTGCCAGCAGCTTAGGGGACAGGCAAGAGACCCAGTACTTC	CASSLGDRQETQYF
TRBV6-6	.	TRBJ1-5	.	TGTGCCAGCAGTTATGACCACGGAGACAATCAGCCCCAGCATTTT	CASSYDHGDNQPQHF
TRBV6-1	.	TRBJ1-1	.	TGTGCCAGCAGTGAAGAACCGGGTCCCACTAACACTGAAGCTTTCTTT	CASSEEPGPTNTEAFF
TRBV2	.	TRBJ1-5	.	TGTGCCAGCAGTGAGCAGGGTGTCAATCAGCCCCAGCATTTT	CASSEQGVNQPQHF
TRBV6-1	.	TRBJ1-5	.	TGTGCCGCAAGTGGAGAGGGGGTTCAGCCCCAGCATTTT	CAASGEGVQPQHF
TRBV7-2	.	TRBJ2-7	.	TGTGCCAGCAGCACAGCGTTCGGTTGGAGCGAGCAGTACTTC	CASSTAFGWSEQYF
TRBV7-8	.	TRBJ1-6	.	TGTGCCAGCAGCTTCCGACAGATTTCACCCCTCCACTTT	CASSFRQISPLHF
TRBV27	once	TRBJ2-1	TRBD2	TGTGAAGCCCCAGGCGGGGGAAGCTCCTACAATGAGCAGTTCTTC	CEAPGGGSSYNEQFF
TRBV6-5	.	TRBJ2-5	TRBD2	TGTGCCAGCAGTTCCCCCGGACTAGCGGGAGAAGAGACCCAGTACTTC	CASSSPGLAGEETQYF
TRBV2	once	TRBJ1-4	.	TGTGCCAGCATGATTTGGCAGGGGAATGAAAAACTGTTTTTT	CASMIWQGNEKLFF
TRBV5-6	.	TRBJ2-1	.	TGTGCCAGCACCTATTCCCGGGATTTCCCCTACAATGAGCAGTTCTTC	CASTYSRDFPYNEQFF
TRBV5-1	.	TRBJ2-1	TRBD2	TGCGCCAGCAAACCAAAACCTAGCGGCACAGTCTCCTACAATGAGCAGTTCTTC	CASKPKPSGTVSYNEQFF
TRBV27	.	TRBJ2-7	TRBD2	TGTGCCACCCGAGCGGGAGGGGCCTACGAGCAGTACTTC	CATRAGGAYEQYF
TRBV7-2	.	TRBJ2-3	.	TGTGCCAGCAGCTTTGACTCCTCCGATACGCAGTATTTT	CASSFDSSDTQYF
TRBV18	few	TRBJ1-6	.	TGTGCCAGCTCACCATCGGCTGCAAATTCACCCCTCCACTTT	CASSPSAANSPLHF
TRBV7-9	.	TRBJ2-2	.	TGTGCCAGCAGATACGGGAGAGGGGAGCTGTTTTTT	CASRYGRGELFF
TRBV5-1	.	TRBJ2-1	TRBD2	TGCGCCAGCAGCACAGCGGGAGTGGTGGATGAGCAGTTCTTC	CASSTAGVVDEQFF
TRBV30	.	TRBJ2-5	.	TGTGCCTGGAGTGGGGGGCAGCAAGAGACCCAGTACTTC	CAWSGGQQETQYF
TRBV5-1	.	TRBJ1-2	.	TGCGCCAGCAGCTTGACAGGGCGGGGTGGCTACACCTTC	CASSLTGRGGYTF
TRBV5-6	.	TRBJ2-1	.	TGTGCCAGCAGCTTGGGGCGCTTCGTGGAGCAGTTCTTC	CASSLGRFVEQFF
TRBV30	.	TRBJ2-7	.	TGTGCCTGGAAGACTAGTCCAAGCTACGAGCAGTACTTC	CAWKTSPSYEQYF
TRBV30	.	TRBJ1-1	.	TGTGCCTGGAGTGTAGGTGGAAAGACTGAAGCTTTCTTT	CAWSVGGKTEAFF
TRBV27	.	TRBJ1-5	TRBD1	TGTGCCTCGGGACAGAGGGATAGCAATCAGCCCCAGCATTTT	CASGQRDSNQPQHF
TRBV28	.	TRBJ1-5	.	TGTGCCGGGTCGACAGCTTATCAGCCCCAGCATTTT	CAGSTAYQPQHF
TRBV19	.	TRBJ1-5	.	TGTGCCAGTAATCTGGGGGGAGGTCGCAATCAGCCCCAGCATTTT	CASNLGGGRNQPQHF
TRBV11-2	.	TRBJ2-7	.	TGTGCCAGCAGCTCACGAGCGGGTTGGGGTAACGAGCAGTACTTC	CASSSRAGWGNEQYF